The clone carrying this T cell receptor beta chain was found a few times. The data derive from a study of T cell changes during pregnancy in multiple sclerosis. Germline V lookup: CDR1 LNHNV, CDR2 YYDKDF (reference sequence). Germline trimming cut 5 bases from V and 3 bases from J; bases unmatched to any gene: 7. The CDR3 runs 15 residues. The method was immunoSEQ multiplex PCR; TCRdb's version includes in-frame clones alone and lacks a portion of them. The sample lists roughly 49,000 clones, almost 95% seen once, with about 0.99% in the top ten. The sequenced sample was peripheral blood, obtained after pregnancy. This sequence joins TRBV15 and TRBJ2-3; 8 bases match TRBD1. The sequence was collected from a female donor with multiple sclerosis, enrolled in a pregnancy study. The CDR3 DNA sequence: TGTGCCACCAGCGGCGGACAGGGTACAACAGATACGCAGTATTTT. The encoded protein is CATSGGQGTTDTQYF.